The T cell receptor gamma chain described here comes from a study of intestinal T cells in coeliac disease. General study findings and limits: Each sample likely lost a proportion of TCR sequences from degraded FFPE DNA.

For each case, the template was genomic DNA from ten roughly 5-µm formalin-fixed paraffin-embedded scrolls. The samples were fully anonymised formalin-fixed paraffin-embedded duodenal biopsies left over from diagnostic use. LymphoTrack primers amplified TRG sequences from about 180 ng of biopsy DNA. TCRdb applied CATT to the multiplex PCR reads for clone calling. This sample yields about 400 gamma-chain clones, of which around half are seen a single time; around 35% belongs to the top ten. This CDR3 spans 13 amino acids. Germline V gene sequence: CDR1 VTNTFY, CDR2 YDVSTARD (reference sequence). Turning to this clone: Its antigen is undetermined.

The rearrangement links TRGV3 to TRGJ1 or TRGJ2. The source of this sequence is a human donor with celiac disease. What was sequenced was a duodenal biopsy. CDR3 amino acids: CAPGTKIYYKKLF. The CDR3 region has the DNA TGTGCACCTGGGACAAAGATTTATTATAAGAAACTCTTT.